This T cell receptor beta chain appears in the sequencing data of a study of blood T cell repertoires in COVID-19. Study as a whole: Samples representing acute and convalescent COVID-19 were sourced from the United States, Italy and Spain. PBMCs, B-cell-depleted T cells, or T cells were the source of the cDNA or gDNA that made up the material.

Trimming at V came to 5 bases and at J to 3 bases, leaving 6 bases not matched to a gene. This CDR3 contains 14 residues. CDR1 and CDR2 from the germline V gene are MNHEY and SMNVEV (reference sequence). In the study's own analysis: Reference gene primer amplification yielded estimated nucleated cell counts. The data were produced by immunoSEQ multiplex PCR, yet TCRdb's version contains in-frame clones alone and is incomplete. V and J calls and clone size are given by that table; D and trimming were obtained from the DNA. This sample has some 70,000 clones, with roughly 89% found just once. This clonotype was sampled from a man aged 55 to 70 with acute or convalescent COVID-19. Sequencing was performed on peripheral blood. The chain couples TRBV27 to TRBJ1-1, with TRBD1 identical over 7 bases. Written as DNA, the CDR3 is TGTGCCAGCAGTCCAAGGGACAGACACACTGAAGCTTTCTTT. It is translated as CASSPRDRHTEAFF.